This record looks at one TCR beta chain sequence and its context. Its antigen is currently not known. Base qualities were left out, and no much larger clone turns up one base away. V is pared back by 8 bases and J by 5 bases, with 15 bases lying between the germline termini. Including cysteine and phenylalanine, the CDR3 has 13 amino acids. The DNA shown is the 39-base CDR3, in frame from base 1. CDR1 and CDR2, per the germline V gene, are SNHLY and FYNNEI. This entry belongs to a study of STAT5B mutations in CD4+ large granular lymphocyte leukemia (dated by TCRdb to about 2022). As for the study more broadly: Where cryopreserved patient cells were available, CD8+ cells were depleted first, followed by selection with anti-CD4 microbeads. The study compared the TCRbeta repertoires of patients with CD4+ T-cell large granular lymphocyte leukemia against those of healthy blood donors. The purity of purified fractions was confirmed by flow cytometry on FACSCanto II or FACSVerse to exceed 95% among lymphocytes.

The immunoSEQ assay at survey resolution was used to sequence TCRbeta rearrangements from genomic DNA. The authors' pipeline ran thus. Clonotypes representing more than 5% of the repertoire were considered putative leukemic clones, and under 75 such clones were identified across 25 or so patients. A lowest detectable productive clonotype frequency of 2.59 x 10-5 was observed in the TCR sequencing data. Analyses included only productive TCRbeta rearrangements, meaning complete and in-frame sequences. Sample clonality was computed as Simpson clonality in the immunoSEQ Analyzer version 3.0. Clones were binned by frequency as very rare, small, medium, large (1-20%) or hyperexpanded (>20%). Generation probabilities were estimated with OLGA 1.2.3, V-gene circos plots were made with VDJtools, specificities were looked up in VDJdb, and CDR3 motifs were identified with GLIPH. In its TCRdb copy, this immuneACCESS table keeps in-frame sequences only and misses some clones. Where compared with another copy, unresolved V genes explain less than half of these, and the others have no known cause. V and J calls and clone size are those listed in that table; D and trimming were worked out from the DNA. The sample records more than 6,000 clones, roughly 70% of which are singletons. The ten largest account for 1.5% to 2% of the sample.

CD4+ T-LGLL patients were recruited from hematology units in Padova (Italy), Helsinki (Finland) and Shinshu (Japan). Patient samples were bead-purified CD4+, CD4+CD8+, CD57+ or CD56+ fractions, or unselected PBMC, depending on sample availability. Patient TCRbeta data were integrated with somatic STAT5B mutation profiles obtained by deep amplicon sequencing of the same DNA. All TCR-sequenced material derived from peripheral blood: patient blood samples and healthy donor buffy coats. Peripheral blood mononuclear cells were isolated by Ficoll-Hypaque gradient centrifugation. Genomic DNA was extracted using the Gentra Puregene Cell and Tissue kit, and a Qubit 2.0 fluorometer was used to quantify it. General findings and caveats noted by the study authors: Compared with healthy CD4+ repertoires, CD4-sorted patient repertoires appeared more clonal, and this difference remained even after the putative leukemic clones were removed. Each patient's main leukemic clonotypes were private, but 25% of these clonotypes showed up at low frequency in the non-leukemic repertoires of other patients. Data were not HLA-matched; higher clonality in CD4+ versus CD8+ T-LGLL could reflect the relatively small sample size. The sources of patient cells varied, and only five or six CD4-sorted patient samples were included in the clonality comparison with healthy controls. TRBV06-family usage was enriched among the top patient clones (8/27) compared with healthy controls (2/35).

The source of this sequence is a woman in her 70s with CD4+ T-cell large granular lymphocyte leukemia. The material sequenced was PBMCs. This chain is built from TRBV2 and TRBJ1-1; TRBD1 is perhaps the D gene, given 6 matching bases. The base sequence is TGTGCCAGCCTCCCAGGGGTATGGACTGAAGCTTTCTTT. It specifies CASLPGVWTEAFF. When the CDR3 is completed using the reference TRBV2 and TRBJ1-1 genes on either side, the full variable domain is EPEVTQTPSHQVTQMGQEVILRCVPISNHLYFYWYRQILGQKVEFLVSFYNNEISEKSEIFDDQFSVERPDGSNFTLKIRSTKLEDSAMYFCASLPGVWTEAFFGQGTRLTVV.